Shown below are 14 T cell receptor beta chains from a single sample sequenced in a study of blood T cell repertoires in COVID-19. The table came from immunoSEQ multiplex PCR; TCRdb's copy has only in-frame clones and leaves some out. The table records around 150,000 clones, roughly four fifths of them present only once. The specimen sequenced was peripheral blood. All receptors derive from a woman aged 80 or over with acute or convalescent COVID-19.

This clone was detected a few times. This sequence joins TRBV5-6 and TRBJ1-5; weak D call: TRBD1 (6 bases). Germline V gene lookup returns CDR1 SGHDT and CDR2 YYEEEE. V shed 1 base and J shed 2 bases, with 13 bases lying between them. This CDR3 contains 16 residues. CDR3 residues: CASSLTGQGGNQPQHF. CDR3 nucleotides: TGTGCCAGCAGCTTGACAGGGCAGGGCGGCAATCAGCCCCAGCATTTT.

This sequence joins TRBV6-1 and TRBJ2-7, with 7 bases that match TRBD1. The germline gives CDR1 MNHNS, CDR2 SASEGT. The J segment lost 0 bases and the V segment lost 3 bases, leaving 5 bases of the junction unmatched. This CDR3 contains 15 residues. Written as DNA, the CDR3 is TGTGCCAGCAGTGATGACAGGGAAAGCTCCTACGAGCAGTACTTC. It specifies CASSDDRESSYEQYF.

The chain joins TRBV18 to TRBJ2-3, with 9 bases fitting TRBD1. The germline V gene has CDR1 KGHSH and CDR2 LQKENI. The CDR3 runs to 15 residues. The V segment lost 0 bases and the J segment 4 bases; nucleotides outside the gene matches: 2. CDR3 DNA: TGTGCCAGCTCACCACCACAGGGGGCATCAGATACGCAGTATTTT. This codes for CASSPPQGASDTQYF. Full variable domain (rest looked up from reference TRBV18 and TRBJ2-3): NAGVMQNPRHLVRRRGQEARLRCSPMKGHSHVYWYRQLPEEGLKFMVYLQKENIIDESGMPKERFSAEFPKEGPSILRIQQVVRGDSAAYFCASSPPQGASDTQYFGPGTRLTVL.

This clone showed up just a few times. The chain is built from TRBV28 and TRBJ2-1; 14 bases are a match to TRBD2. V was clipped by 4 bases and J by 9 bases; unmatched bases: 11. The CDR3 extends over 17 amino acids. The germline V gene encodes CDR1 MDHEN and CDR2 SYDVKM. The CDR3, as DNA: TGTGCCAGCAGTTCGGGACTAGCGGGAGAGGCTGGGGTTGAGCAGTTCTTC. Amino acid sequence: CASSSGLAGEAGVEQFF.

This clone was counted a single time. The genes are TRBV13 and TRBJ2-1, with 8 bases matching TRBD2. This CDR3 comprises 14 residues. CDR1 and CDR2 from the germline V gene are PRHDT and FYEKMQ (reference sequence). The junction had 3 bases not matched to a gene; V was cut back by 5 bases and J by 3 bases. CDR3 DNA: TGTGCCAGCAGCCCCGGGAGGGTCTACAATGAGCAGTTCTTC. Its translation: CASSPGRVYNEQFF.

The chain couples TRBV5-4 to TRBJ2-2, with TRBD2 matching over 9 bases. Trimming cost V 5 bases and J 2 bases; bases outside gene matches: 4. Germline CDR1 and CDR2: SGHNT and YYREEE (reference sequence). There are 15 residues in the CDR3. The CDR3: CASRMTSGNTGELFF. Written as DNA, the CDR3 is TGTGCCAGCAGGATGACTAGCGGAAACACCGGGGAGCTGTTTTTT.

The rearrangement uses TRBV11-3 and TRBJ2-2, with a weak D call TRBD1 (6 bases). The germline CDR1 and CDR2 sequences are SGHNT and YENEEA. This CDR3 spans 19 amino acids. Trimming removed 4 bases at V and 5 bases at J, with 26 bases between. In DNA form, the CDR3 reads TGTGCCAGCAGCTCCTTTTACAACAGGGAGACTCGCACTACCGGGGAGCTGTTTTTT. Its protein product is CASSSFYNRETRTTGELFF.

The DNA for the CDR3 is TGTGCCAGTTTCTCGGGACAGGGAGGCTATGGCTACACCTTC. Its translation is CASFSGQGGYGYTF. The chain links TRBV19 to TRBJ1-2; 9 bases map to TRBD1. V was pared by 8 bases and J by 4 bases, with 8 bases of the junction left unmatched. Germline assignment: CDR1 LNHDA and CDR2 SQIVND (reference sequence). The CDR3 has 14 amino acids.

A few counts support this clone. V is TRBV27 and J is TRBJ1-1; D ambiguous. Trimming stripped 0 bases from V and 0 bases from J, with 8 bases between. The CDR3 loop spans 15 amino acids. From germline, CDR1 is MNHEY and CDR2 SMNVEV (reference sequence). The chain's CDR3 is CASSLSGYMNTEAFF. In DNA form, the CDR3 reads TGTGCCAGCAGTTTATCCGGGTACATGAACACTGAAGCTTTCTTT.

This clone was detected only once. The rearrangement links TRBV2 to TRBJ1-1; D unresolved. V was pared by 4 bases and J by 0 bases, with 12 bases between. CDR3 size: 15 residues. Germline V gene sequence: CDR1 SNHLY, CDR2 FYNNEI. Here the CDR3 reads CASSVGQSMNTEAFF. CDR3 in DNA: TGTGCCAGCAGTGTTGGGCAGTCTATGAACACTGAAGCTTTCTTT.

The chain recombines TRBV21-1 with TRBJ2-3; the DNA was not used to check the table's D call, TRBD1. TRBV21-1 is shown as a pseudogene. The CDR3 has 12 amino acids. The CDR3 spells CASNPGLDTQYF. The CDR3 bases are TGTGCCAGCAACCCAGGGTTGGATACGCAGTATTTT.

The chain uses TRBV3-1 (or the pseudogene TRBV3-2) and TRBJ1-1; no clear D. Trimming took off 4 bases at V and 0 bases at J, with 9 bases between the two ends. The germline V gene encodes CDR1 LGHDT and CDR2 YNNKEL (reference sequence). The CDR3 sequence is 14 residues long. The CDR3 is CASSLRTVNTEAFF. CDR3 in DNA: TGTGCCAGCAGCCTGCGGACTGTGAACACTGAAGCTTTCTTT.

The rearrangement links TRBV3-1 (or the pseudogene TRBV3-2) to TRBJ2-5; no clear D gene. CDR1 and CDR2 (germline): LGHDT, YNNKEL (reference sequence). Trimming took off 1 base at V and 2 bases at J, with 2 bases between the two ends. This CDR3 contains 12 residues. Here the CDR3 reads CASSQVQETQYF. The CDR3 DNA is TGTGCCAGCAGCCAAGTACAAGAGACCCAGTACTTC.

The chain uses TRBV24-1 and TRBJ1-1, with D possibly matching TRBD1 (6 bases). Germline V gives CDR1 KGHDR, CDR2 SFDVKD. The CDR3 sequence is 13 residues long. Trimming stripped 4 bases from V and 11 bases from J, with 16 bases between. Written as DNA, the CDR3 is TGTGCCACCAGTGACTCAGGAGACAGGAGGGCTTTCTTT. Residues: CATSDSGDRRAFF.